Shown below are 20 T cell receptor beta chains from a single sample sequenced in a study of technical replicates of blood from a handful of donors. Profiling relied on immunoSEQ multiplex PCR, and the TCRdb table lists in-frame clones only, not all of them. The repertoire has about 71,000 clones, around 90% of them found once; the top ten carry 0.4% to 0.45%. Source material: T cells isolated from PBMCs. These receptors all come from a human donor in good health.

CDR3 DNA sequence: TGCAGCGTTGACTCTCGCGGCACAGATACGCAGTATTTT. Translated: CSVDSRGTDTQYF. The rearrangement links TRBV29-1 to TRBJ2-3; D call uncertain. Trimming stripped 3 bases from V and 1 base from J, with 8 bases between. CDR1 is SQVTM and CDR2 is ANQGSEA in the germline V gene. The CDR3 is made up of 13 amino acids.

The CDR3 protein is CAFLLAGSTYEQYF. CDR3 bases: TGTGCTTTCCTTTTAGCGGGATCAACCTACGAGCAGTACTTC. The chain has TRBV30 and TRBJ2-7, with 8 positions matching TRBD2. Germline CDR1 GTSNPN, CDR2 SVGIG (reference sequence). The CDR3 spans 14 residues.

The CDR3 DNA is TGTGCCAGCAGTTACGCGCCCAACACTGAAGCTTTCTTT. Translated, it gives CASSYAPNTEAFF. The rearrangement links TRBV6-6 to TRBJ1-1; no clear D. CDR1 is MNHNY and CDR2 is SVGAGI in the germline V gene (reference sequence). Trimming cost V 2 bases and J 2 bases, with 6 bases left between them. CDR3 length equals 13 residues.

This chain links TRBV2 with TRBJ1-5; 7 bases align to TRBD1. This CDR3 contains 14 residues. Trimming removed 5 bases from V and 4 bases from J; junction bases left unmatched: 5. Per germline, CDR1 SNHLY and CDR2 FYNNEI. The CDR3 nucleotides are TGTGCCAGCAGTCCCGGGACAGTTAATCAGCCCCAGCATTTT. It encodes CASSPGTVNQPQHF.

The CDR3 nucleotides are TGTGCCAGCAGTTACACAGAGGGGGTAAATGGCTACACCTTC. Protein: CASSYTEGVNGYTF. The chain couples TRBV6-5 to TRBJ1-2; possibly TRBD1 for D (6 bases). Germline V lookup: CDR1 MNHEY, CDR2 SVGAGI. Trimming removed 2 bases at V and 6 bases at J, with 13 bases between. This CDR3 contains 14 residues.

This clone was counted between two and nine times. The chain recombines TRBV7-6 with TRBJ1-1; maybe TRBD1 (5 bases). Germline values: CDR1 SGHVS, CDR2 FNYEAQ. Trimming shortened V by 5 bases and J by 4 bases, and 17 bases separated the two germline ends. This CDR3 comprises 15 residues. The CDR3 sequence: CASSLLQAGGTEAFF. DNA of the CDR3: TGTGCCAGCAGCCTACTTCAGGCCGGGGGCACTGAAGCTTTCTTT.

The chain carries TRBV5-1 and TRBJ1-5; the match to TRBD1 covers 7 bases. The CDR3 contains 15 residues. The germline CDR1 and CDR2 sequences are SGHRS and YFSETQ. Trimming removed 0 bases from V and 4 bases from J; junction bases left unmatched: 4. In DNA, the CDR3 is TGCGCCAGCAGCTTGGAGGGGGCTTCAAATCAGCCCCAGCATTTT. Its translation is CASSLEGASNQPQHF.

This CDR3 is CASSLAQGTTAYEQYF. CDR3 sequence (DNA): TGTGCCAGCAGCTTAGCGCAGGGGACAACGGCCTACGAGCAGTACTTC. The chain uses TRBV7-9 and TRBJ2-7; perhaps TRBD1 as D (6 bases). Germline CDR1 SEHNR, CDR2 FQNEAQ (reference sequence). V was trimmed by 0 bases and J by 2 bases, leaving 14 bases between them. The CDR3 loop spans 16 amino acids.

The V call is TRBV30, the J call TRBJ2-5; 7 bases are a match to TRBD2. Trimming cost V 2 bases and J 2 bases; bases outside gene matches: 5. This CDR3 contains 14 residues. Germline V gene lookup returns CDR1 GTSNPN and CDR2 SVGIG (reference sequence). The CDR3 region has the DNA TGTGCCTGGAGTACCCCGGGACTACAAGAGACCCAGTACTTC. It yields the protein CAWSTPGLQETQYF.

The chain is built from TRBV19 and TRBJ1-2; 11 nucleotides line up with TRBD1. The germline CDR1 and CDR2 sequences are LNHDA and SQIVND (reference sequence). V was pared by 8 bases and J by 0 bases, with 11 bases of the junction left unmatched. CDR3 length: 17 residues. This CDR3 reads CASFTGTGGLANYGYTF. CDR3 coding DNA: TGTGCCAGTTTTACCGGGACAGGGGGTTTAGCTAACTATGGCTACACCTTC.

This chain connects TRBV7-3 to TRBJ2-3; tentative D call: TRBD1 (5 bases). Germline V gene sequence: CDR1 SGHTA, CDR2 FQGTGA. The CDR3 length is 17 residues. Trimming took off 5 bases at V and 0 bases at J, with 18 bases between the two ends. The DNA of the CDR3 is TGTGCCAGCAGCCCACAGGTCCTTGGTTATAGCACAGATACGCAGTATTTT. Its protein product is CASSPQVLGYSTDTQYF.

The rearrangement uses TRBV10-2 and TRBJ2-1; D not resolved. Germline loops: CDR1 WSHSY, CDR2 SAAADI. V lost 1 base to trimming and J lost 5 bases, with 6 bases between them. The CDR3 sequence is 13 residues long. The DNA for the CDR3 is TGCGCCAGCAGTGAGTTTACAAACAATGAGCAGTTCTTC. This sequence encodes CASSEFTNNEQFF.

The rearrangement joins TRBV5-1 to TRBJ1-1; 9 bases agree with TRBD1. Germline V gene sequence: CDR1 SGHRS, CDR2 YFSETQ. The CDR3 consists of 14 residues. Losses at the gene ends were 4 bases for V and 5 bases for J; bases not matched to a gene: 6. The CDR3 nucleotides read TGCGCCAGCAGCACGGACAGGGGATTAACTGAAGCTTTCTTT. It encodes CASSTDRGLTEAFF.

The rearrangement links TRBV25-1 to TRBJ2-7; a possible D gene is TRBD2 (5 bases). The CDR3 sequence is 13 residues long. In germline, CDR1 is MGHDK, CDR2 SYGVNS. Trimming cost V 6 bases and J 6 bases, with 15 bases left between them. In nucleotides, the CDR3 is TGTGCCAGCAGCGAGAACTGGGAGTTCGAGCAGTACTTC. Protein: CASSENWEFEQYF.

The rearrangement uses TRBV28 and TRBJ1-2, with 8 bases fitting TRBD1. After removal of 5 bases from V and 2 bases from J, the junction contained 7 bases not matched to a gene. The CDR3 extends over 15 amino acids. Germline CDR1 is MDHEN and CDR2 is SYDVKM. The CDR3 loop reads CASSLTGVHNYGYTF. The CDR3 nucleotides read TGTGCCAGCAGTCTGACAGGGGTCCACAACTATGGCTACACCTTC.

This rearrangement joins TRBV28 to TRBJ2-3; 7 bases are a match to TRBD1. The V gene's germline CDR1 is MDHEN and CDR2 SYDVKM. The ends lost 4 bases at V and 1 base at J; junction bases unmatched: 2. The CDR3 runs 14 residues. CDR3 protein: CASSSGQRTDTQYF. The CDR3 DNA sequence: TGTGCCAGCAGTTCGGGACAGCGCACAGATACGCAGTATTTT.

In its sample, this clone was seen once. This chain connects TRBV6-6 to TRBJ2-1, with D uncertain. Germline assignment: CDR1 MNHNY and CDR2 SVGAGI (reference sequence). V lost 1 base to trimming and J lost 8 bases, with 3 bases between them. The CDR3 is made up of 11 amino acids. The chain's CDR3 is CASSYFDEQFF. The CDR3 DNA follows: TGTGCCAGCAGTTACTTCGATGAGCAGTTCTTC.

The chain has TRBV4-1 and TRBJ2-2, with 8 bases that match TRBD1. V lost 1 base to trimming and J lost 1 base; unmatched junction nucleotides: 8. The CDR3 totals 18 residues. CDR1 and CDR2 (germline): MGHRA, YSYEKL. As DNA, the CDR3 is TGCGCCAGCAGCCAAGGTCCCACAGGGGGAGGGAACACCGGGGAGCTGTTTTTT. Amino acids: CASSQGPTGGGNTGELFF.

The V call is TRBV6-5, the J call TRBJ1-2; 8 bases are shared with TRBD1. Looked up from germline, CDR1 is MNHEY and CDR2 is SVGAGI. CDR3 length: 15 residues. The junction had 10 bases not matched to a gene; V was cut back by 0 bases and J by 10 bases. Here the CDR3 DNA reads TGTGCCAGCAGTTACTCCCCCTTGACAGGGGAGTACTACACCTTC. Encoded protein: CASSYSPLTGEYYTF.

The chain is built from TRBV29-1 and TRBJ2-7, with a tentative D call TRBD1 (6 bases). V was shortened by 2 bases and J by 0 bases, with 8 bases between the two germline ends. The CDR3 length is 13 residues. Germline-derived CDR1 and CDR2 are SQVTM and ANQGSEA. CDR3 amino acids: CSVETGLSYEQYF. As DNA, the CDR3 is TGCAGCGTTGAAACAGGGCTCTCCTACGAGCAGTACTTC.